Described below is a single TCR beta chain sequence and its context. Antigen: not known. Sequence at one end of the junction differs from germline and may be a read error. CDR3 length: 12 residues. The entry originates in a study of tumor and adjacent non-tumor tissue in lung cancer. Findings and caveats of the study: Higher tumor TCR diversity was associated with shorter survival. TCR diversity was significantly greater in tumor than normal lung tissue.

The template was RNA from unsorted bulk tissue. A modified ARM-PCR protocol with three rounds of nested PCR amplified TCRbeta. One entry per CDR3 protein, called by TCRdb with MiXCR from the multiplex PCR reads. Here the sample spans over 60,000 distinct CDR3 sequences, 75% to 90% being singletons. The receptor's source is a woman aged 45-65 years with non-small cell lung cancer. Material: lung tumor tissue. This chain links TRBV12-3 or TRBV12-4 with TRBJ2-1; D might be TRBD2 (6 bases). The CDR3 is CASMLSSDEQLF. The CDR3 bases are TGTGCTAGCATGCTATCTAGCGATGAGCAGTTATTC.